The 6 T cell receptor beta chains given below trace back to one sample, sequenced in a study of shared clonotypes between healthy human individuals (TCRdb year 2020). Library generation was performed with the immunoSEQ multiplex PCR assay. Here the immuneACCESS table is served through TCRdb, limited to in-frame sequences with V and J called. Missing clones are a known gap in these copies; in checked studies unresolved V genes cover under half, and the rest lacks a known reason. The sample table lists about 2.3 million clones, under 95% of them with a count of one. 0.37% of the sample goes to the ten largest clones. The sequenced sample consisted of naive CD4+ T cells from PBMCs. Read against the paper, the sample's cell subset or site label means: CD45RA+ positively selected. The receptor set was obtained from a young man in good health. Some clones in this sample may be carry-over from other donors' samples.

This clone occurred once. The V call is TRBV28, the J call TRBJ2-2, with D possibly TRBD1 on 6 matching bases. The CDR3 spans 14 residues. Looked up from germline, CDR1 is MDHEN and CDR2 is SYDVKM. Trimming took off 7 bases at V and 7 bases at J, with 16 bases between the two ends. The CDR3 DNA reads as TGTGCCAGCACGAGAGGAAGAGGGGGCGGGGAGCTGTTTTTT. Translated: CASTRGRGGGELFF.

This clone was counted a single time. The chain has TRBV2 and TRBJ2-5, with no clear D. Trimming shortened V by 3 bases and J by 3 bases, and 11 bases separated the two germline ends. Germline-derived CDR1 and CDR2 are SNHLY and FYNNEI. The CDR3 has 14 residues. Here the CDR3 DNA reads TGTGCCAGCAGTGAGATCACTTCAGAAGAGACCCAGTACTTC. Its translation: CASSEITSEETQYF.

This chain links TRBV23-1 with TRBJ1-4; D gene uncertain. TRBV23-1 is an ORF; its function is uncertain. The V end lost 0 bases, the J end lost 0 bases, and 11 bases lay between the germline ends. The CDR3 is made up of 17 amino acids. Here the CDR3 reads CASSQSIRTATNEKLFF. The CDR3 nucleotides read TGCGCCAGCAGTCAATCGATTCGGACGGCAACTAATGAAAAACTGTTTTTT.

The V and J genes are TRBV5-1 and TRBJ1-1; 8 bases align to TRBD1. Unmatched junction bases numbered 6, after V lost 1 base and J lost 4 bases. Germline CDR1 reads SGHRS; CDR2 reads YFSETQ. This CDR3 has 15 amino acids. The CDR3 reads CASSLRSGGGTEAFF. The CDR3 DNA reads TGCGCCAGCAGCTTGAGGTCAGGGGGCGGCACTGAAGCTTTCTTT. Drawing the rest from reference TRBV5-1 and TRBJ1-1, the complete variable domain is KAGVTQTPRYLIKTRGQQVTLSCSPISGHRSVSWYQQTPGQGLQFLFEYFSETQRNKGNFPGRFSGRQFSNSRSEMNVSTLELGDSALYLCASSLRSGGGTEAFFGQGTRLTVV.

On this clone: Other nucleotide sequences from this sample produce the same CDR3. The chain links TRBV9 to TRBJ2-3; 12 nucleotides agree with TRBD2. CDR3 size: 17 residues. Germline-derived CDR1 and CDR2 are SGDLS and YYNGEE. The J segment lost 1 base and the V segment lost 1 base, leaving 4 bases of the junction unmatched. CDR3 coding DNA: TGTGCCAGCAGCGTACTAGCGGGAGGGCCTGGCACAGATACGCAGTATTTT. It encodes CASSVLAGGPGTDTQYF.

Here the CDR3 reads CASSVGGTPANEQFF. CDR3 DNA: TGTGCCAGCAGCGTAGGGGGGACTCCCGCTAATGAGCAGTTCTTC. The chain recombines TRBV9 with TRBJ2-1; D is perhaps TRBD2 (6 bases). The CDR3 consists of 15 residues. Germline values: CDR1 SGDLS, CDR2 YYNGEE. V was cut by 0 bases and J by 7 bases, with 14 bases left in between.